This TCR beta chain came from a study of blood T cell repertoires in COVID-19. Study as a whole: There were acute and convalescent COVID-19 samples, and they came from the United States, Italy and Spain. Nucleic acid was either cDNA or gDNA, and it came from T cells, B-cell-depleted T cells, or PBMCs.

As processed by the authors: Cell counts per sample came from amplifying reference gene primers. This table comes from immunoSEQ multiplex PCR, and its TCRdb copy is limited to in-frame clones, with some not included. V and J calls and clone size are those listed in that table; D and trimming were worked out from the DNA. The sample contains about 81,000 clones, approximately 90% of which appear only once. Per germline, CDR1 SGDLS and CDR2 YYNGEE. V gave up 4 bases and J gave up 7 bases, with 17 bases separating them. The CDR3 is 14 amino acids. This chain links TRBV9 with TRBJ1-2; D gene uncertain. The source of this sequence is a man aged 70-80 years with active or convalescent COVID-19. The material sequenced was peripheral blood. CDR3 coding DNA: TGTGCCAGCAGCCCACAAGCGGAGGGTCGTGGCTACACCTTC. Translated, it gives CASSPQAEGRGYTF.